Following are 10 T cell receptor beta chains from one sample sequenced in a study of response to subunit inactivated influenza vaccine. TCRdb processed the RT-PCR reads anew with MiXCR; each CDR3 protein has one entry. The sample contains more than 600,000 distinct CDR3 sequences, about 18% of which appear only once. Sequencing was performed on PBMCs from blood, taken roughly 5 days after vaccination. Source of these receptors: a man aged 45 to 65 who received an inactivated influenza vaccine.

J is TRBJ2-5 and V is TRBV9, with a tentative D call TRBD2 (6 bases). V was pared by 9 bases and J by 3 bases, with 21 bases between. This CDR3 spans 15 amino acids. Germline V gene data show CDR1 as SGDLS and CDR2 as YYNGEE. The CDR3 DNA reads TGTGCCACGGCCGTGGCAGGAGGGTTGGAAGAGACCCAGTACTTC. It encodes CATAVAGGLEETQYF.

This clonotype appeared a few times. V gene TRBV7-9 combines with J gene TRBJ2-2; D is unclear. This CDR3 is 12 amino acids long. V gave up 5 bases and J gave up 8 bases, with 9 bases separating them. Per the germline V gene, CDR1 is SEHNR and CDR2 is FQNEAQ (reference sequence). CDR3 sequence: CASSQSGGELFF. CDR3 nucleotides: TGTGCCAGCAGCCAGAGTGGAGGGGAGCTGTTTTTT.

V and J are TRBV6-1 and TRBJ2-1; D is ambiguous. Looked up from germline, CDR1 is MNHNS and CDR2 is SASEGT. Trimming pared 5 bases from V and 4 bases from J, leaving 12 bases between. This CDR3 contains 14 residues. In DNA form, the CDR3 reads TGTGCCAGCAGTACCCGGACGGGTTACAATGAGCAGTTCTTC. Encoded protein: CASSTRTGYNEQFF.

This clonotype was seen repeatedly, ten times or more. The chain has TRBV29-1 and TRBJ2-3, with 11 bases aligning to TRBD2. The CDR3 runs 14 residues. Germline CDR1 SQVTM, CDR2 ANQGSEA. The junction had 4 bases not matched to a gene; V was cut back by 4 bases and J by 4 bases. The CDR3 here is CSVVLAGGSDTQYF. In DNA, the CDR3 is TGCAGCGTTGTTCTAGCGGGGGGCTCAGATACGCAGTATTTT.

This clonotype was counted only a few times. This rearrangement joins TRBV7-9 to TRBJ2-1; 11 bases line up with TRBD2. The CDR3 length is 12 residues. Trimming at V came to 0 bases and at J to 15 bases, leaving 1 base not matched to a gene. Germline CDR1 is SEHNR and CDR2 is FQNEAQ (reference sequence). CDR3 protein: CASSLAGLAAFF. CDR3 nucleotide sequence: TGTGCCAGCAGCTTAGCGGGACTAGCGGCGTTCTTC.

In regard to this clonotype: Germline is not matched at one junction end, which may reflect a read error. V is TRBV20-1 and J is TRBJ2-1; TRBD2 agrees at 9 bases. The length of the CDR3 is 16 residues. CDR1 and CDR2 (germline): DFQATT, SNEGSKA (reference sequence). CDR3 sequence: CCARDKLAGNYNEQFF. CDR3 sequence (DNA): TGCTGTGCTAGAGATAAACTAGCGGGTAACTACAATGAGCAGTTCTTC.

This clonotype was observed a few times. The gene calls are TRBV14 and TRBJ2-7; D unclear. The CDR3 has 13 amino acids. The V gene's germline CDR1 is SGHDN and CDR2 FVKESK. V shed 4 bases and J shed 4 bases, with 11 bases lying between them. CDR3 protein: CASSPTNTYEQYF. DNA for the CDR3: TGTGCCAGCAGCCCAACCAACACTTACGAGCAGTACTTC.

This chain links TRBV20-1 with TRBJ2-7; D might be TRBD2 (10 bases). Per the germline V gene, CDR1 is DFQATT and CDR2 is SNEGSKA (reference sequence). The CDR3 runs to 19 residues. V shed 0 bases and J shed 3 bases, with 27 bases lying between them. The CDR3 DNA follows: TGCAGTGCTAGAGACCGGGACAGGGTGAGGTCTAGCGGGAGCTACGAGCAGTACTTC. This translates into CSARDRDRVRSSGSYEQYF.

This clonotype has at least ten counts. The V gene is TRBV12-3 or TRBV12-4, the J gene TRBJ2-2, with a weak D call TRBD2 (6 bases). The CDR3 totals 13 residues. Trimming took off 8 bases at V and 5 bases at J, with 12 bases between the two ends. The CDR3 coding sequence is TGTGCCAGCGGCTTGGGGGGAACCGGGGAGCTGTTTTTT. Translation: CASGLGGTGELFF.

This clonotype was recorded a few times. The J gene is TRBJ2-1, the V gene TRBV18; D unclear. Trimming removed 1 base at V and 9 bases at J, with 7 bases between. This CDR3 has 12 amino acids. In germline, CDR1 is KGHSH, CDR2 LQKENI. CDR3 coding DNA: TGTGCCAGCTCACCACGACTCAGTGAGCAGTTCTTC. This gives the protein CASSPRLSEQFF.